This TCR beta chain was captured in a study of regulatory T cells in long-lasting Graves disease. Time point defined: newly diagnosed GD, antithyroid drugs for less than 3 months. The TCR library was made from RNA extracted from PBMCs. About this clonotype: Its antigen is not identified.

The V and J ends lost 4 bases and 1 base, in that order; junction bases with no gene match: 5. The CDR3 totals 15 residues. CDR1 is MNHEY, CDR2 SVGEGT, per germline. General study results and limits: With persistent disease, TRBV28, TRBJ1-2 and TRBJ2-5 were the favored segments. Persistent patients had a count of shared public clonotypes (2,741) that exceeded that of new patients (about 970).

Arm-PCR of CDR3 regions and iRepertoire HTBI primers were used to build TCR beta libraries. Original processing notes: From all samples, identification returned 13 to 15 TRBJ and approximately 63 TRBV segments. TCRdb re-called the multiplex PCR reads through MiXCR, storing one row per CDR3 protein. None of the V and J calls come from the authors' own analysis; TCRdb made them. The sample lists over 300,000 distinct CDR3 sequences, roughly 16% occurring once. The chain links TRBV6-2 or TRBV6-3 to TRBJ2-3, with TRBD1 matching 7 bases. Sequenced material: peripheral blood mononuclear cells (PBMCs), taken at new diagnosis, from a patient treated with antithyroid drugs. This TCR was recovered from a female donor with Graves disease. For the CDR3, the DNA is TGTGCCAGCAGTTCCGGGACAGATGGCACAGATACGCAGTATTTT. Translating it yields CASSSGTDGTDTQYF.